This T cell receptor beta chain was recorded in a study of blood T cells in healthy people across ages. Primers used in a second PCR of about 6 to 11 cycles were a sample-barcoded 5' primer and a J-beta primer mix. Via MiXCR, TCRdb re-called the 5' RACE reads, giving one row per CDR3 protein. The table shows about 680,000 distinct CDR3 sequences, with 49% occurring only once. The V gene lost 0 bases and the J gene lost 3 bases, with 7 bases spanning the gap. CDR3 length: 14 amino acids. Germline CDR1 is LNHNV and CDR2 is YYDKDF (reference sequence). The sample was blood. This clonotype was obtained from a woman aged 60 to 75 in good health. V gene TRBV15 combines with J gene TRBJ2-3; D is undetermined. The CDR3 DNA is TGTGCCACCAGCAGAGATCGGGCTACAGATACGCAGTATTTT. This encodes CATSRDRATDTQYF.